This T cell receptor beta chain was profiled in a study of regulatory dendritic cells for organ transplantation. Regarding the study as a whole: Alloreactive memory CD8+ T cell pools varied considerably between individuals. Of resting T cell subsets, memory CD8+ had the most alloreactive clonotypes.

Clones were sequenced by immunoSEQ multiplex PCR, and TCRdb holds only the in-frame ones, with some missing. In the table there are 30,000 to 40,000 clones, about 90% of which are singletons. CD4+ or CD8+ T cells were sorted as naive CD45RA+ or memory CD45RO+. A note on this clone: As yet, its antigen is unknown.

The sequenced material came from naive CD8+ T cells from blood. Specified subset: CD45RA+ naive T cells. The TCR comes from a human donor in good health.

CDR3 DNA sequence: TGTGCCAGCAGTCCCTTTCTTTCCCCCTCCGCGGCCAAAAACATTCAGTACTTC. Translating it yields CASSPFLSPSAAKNIQYF. This sequence joins TRBV28 and TRBJ2-4; no clear D. This CDR3 is 18 amino acids long. V lost 5 bases and J lost 1, with 21 bases in between. Germline CDR1 reads MDHEN; CDR2 reads SYDVKM.